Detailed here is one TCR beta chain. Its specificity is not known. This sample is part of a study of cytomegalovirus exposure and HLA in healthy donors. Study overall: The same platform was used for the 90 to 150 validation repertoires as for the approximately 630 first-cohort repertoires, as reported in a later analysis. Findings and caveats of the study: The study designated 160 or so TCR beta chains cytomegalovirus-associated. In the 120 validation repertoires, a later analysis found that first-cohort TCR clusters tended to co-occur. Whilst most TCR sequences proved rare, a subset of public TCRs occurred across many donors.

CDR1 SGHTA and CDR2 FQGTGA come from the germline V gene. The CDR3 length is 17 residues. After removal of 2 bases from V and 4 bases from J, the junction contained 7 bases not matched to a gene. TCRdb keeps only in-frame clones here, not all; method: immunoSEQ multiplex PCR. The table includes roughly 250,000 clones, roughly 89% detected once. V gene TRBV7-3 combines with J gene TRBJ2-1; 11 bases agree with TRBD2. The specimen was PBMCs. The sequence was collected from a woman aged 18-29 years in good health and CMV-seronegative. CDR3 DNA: TGTGCCAGCAGCTTAGCGATAACTAGCGGGGGTTACAATGAGCAGTTCTTC. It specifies CASSLAITSGGYNEQFF.